These 2 T cell receptor beta chains were sequenced from one sample in a study of tissue T cells after allogeneic stem cell transplantation. Here immunoSEQ multiplex PCR was the method, and the copy in TCRdb shows in-frame clones only, minus some. The sample has about 4,100 clones, 78% seen once. Steroid-refractory graft-versus-host disease after allogeneic hematopoietic cell transplant qualified adults for prospective research-autopsy enrollment. Sample: esophageal tissue, taken at autopsy. Receptor source: a male patient aged 60 or older with steroid-refractory graft-versus-host disease after an allogeneic stem cell transplant. The T cells may come from the graft donor.

This chain joins TRBV9 and TRBJ2-3; D gene uncertain. V was shortened by 4 bases and J by 11 bases, with 17 bases between the two germline ends. CDR1 SGDLS and CDR2 YYNGEE come from the germline V gene. This CDR3 comprises 13 residues. Here the CDR3 DNA reads TGTGCCAGCAGCTTTGGTGGTTCAGACAAGCAGTATTTT. It specifies CASSFGGSDKQYF.

This chain uses TRBV5-1 with TRBJ2-7, with TRBD1 identical over 7 bases. V lost 3 bases to trimming and J lost 0 bases; unmatched junction nucleotides: 9. From germline, CDR1 is SGHRS and CDR2 YFSETQ. The CDR3 consists of 16 residues. The CDR3 is CASSSPGGTVSYEQYF. The CDR3 DNA reads as TGCGCCAGCAGCTCACCCGGTGGGACAGTCTCCTACGAGCAGTACTTC.